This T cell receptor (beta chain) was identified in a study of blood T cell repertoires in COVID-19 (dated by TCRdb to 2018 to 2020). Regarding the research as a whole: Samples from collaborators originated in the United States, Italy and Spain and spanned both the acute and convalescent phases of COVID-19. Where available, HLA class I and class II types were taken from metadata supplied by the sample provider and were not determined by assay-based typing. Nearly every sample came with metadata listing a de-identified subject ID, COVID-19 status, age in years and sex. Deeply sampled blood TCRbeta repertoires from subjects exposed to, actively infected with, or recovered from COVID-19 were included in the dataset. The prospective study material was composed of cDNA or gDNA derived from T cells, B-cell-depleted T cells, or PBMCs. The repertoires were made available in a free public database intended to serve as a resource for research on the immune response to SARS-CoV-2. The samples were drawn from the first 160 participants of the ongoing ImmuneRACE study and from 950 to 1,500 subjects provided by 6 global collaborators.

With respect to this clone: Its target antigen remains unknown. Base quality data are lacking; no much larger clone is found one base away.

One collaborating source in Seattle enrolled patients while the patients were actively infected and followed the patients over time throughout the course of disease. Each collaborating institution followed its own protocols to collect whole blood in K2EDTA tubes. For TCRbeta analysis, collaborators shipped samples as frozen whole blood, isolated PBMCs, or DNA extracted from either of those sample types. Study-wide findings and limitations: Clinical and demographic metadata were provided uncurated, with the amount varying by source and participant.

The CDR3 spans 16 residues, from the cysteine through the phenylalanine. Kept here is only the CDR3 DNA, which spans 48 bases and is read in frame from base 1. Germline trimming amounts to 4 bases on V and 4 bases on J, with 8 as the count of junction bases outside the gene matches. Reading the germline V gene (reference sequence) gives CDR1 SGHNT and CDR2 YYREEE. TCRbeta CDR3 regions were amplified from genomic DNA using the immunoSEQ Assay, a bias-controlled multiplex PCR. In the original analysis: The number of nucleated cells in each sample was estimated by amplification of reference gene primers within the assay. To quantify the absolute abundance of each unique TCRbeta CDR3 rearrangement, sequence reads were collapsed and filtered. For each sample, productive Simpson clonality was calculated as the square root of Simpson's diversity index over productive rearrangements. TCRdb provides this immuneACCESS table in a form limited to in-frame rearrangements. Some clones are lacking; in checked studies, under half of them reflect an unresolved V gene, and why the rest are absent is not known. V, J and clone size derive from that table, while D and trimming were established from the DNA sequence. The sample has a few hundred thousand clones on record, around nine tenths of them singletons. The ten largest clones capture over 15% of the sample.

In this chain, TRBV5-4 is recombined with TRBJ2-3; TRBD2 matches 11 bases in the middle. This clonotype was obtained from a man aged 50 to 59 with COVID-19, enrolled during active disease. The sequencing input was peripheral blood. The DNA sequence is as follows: TGTGCCAGCAGCGGCTCCGGGACTAGCGGCCCAGATACGCAGTATTTT. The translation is CASSGSGTSGPDTQYF.